Listed below are T cell receptor beta chains from one sample, sequenced in a study of T cells in Graves' hyperthyroidism and ophthalmopathy. MiXCR, run by TCRdb on the multiplex PCR reads, gives a single entry per CDR3 protein. The table records about 400,000 distinct CDR3 sequences, 15% to 17% of them present only once. Material for sequencing was blood. Every receptor here comes from a woman aged 18-35 years with Graves' hyperthyroidism. Each CDR3 is given with its conserved first and last residue. Fields, in order: D gene, V gene, clone size, J gene, CDR3 protein, CDR3 DNA. The D gene is left open where the match is weak. Clone size, where shown, is once, few, many, or a class for clones that have expanded.

.,TRBV30,few,TRBJ2-7,CAWTIGGLEQYF,TGTGCCTGGACCATAGGAGGGCTCGAGCAGTACTTC
TRBD1,TRBV25-1,.,TRBJ1-2,CASSGQGGDYGYTF,TGTGCCAGCAGTGGACAGGGGGGAGACTATGGCTACACCTTC
.,TRBV12-3/TRBV12-4,many,TRBJ2-7,CASSLRQDYEQYF,TGTGCCAGCAGTTTACGCCAGGACTACGAGCAGTACTTC
TRBD1,TRBV2,many,TRBJ1-5,CASRAMGQGASNQPQHF,TGTGCCAGCAGAGCGATGGGACAGGGGGCCAGCAATCAGCCCCAGCATTTT
.,TRBV6-1,many,TRBJ2-3,CAGQAGETDTQYF,TGTGCCGGCCAAGCGGGTGAAACAGATACGCAGTATTTT
.,TRBV7-3,many,TRBJ2-6,CASSLGQDTAGANVLTF,TGTGCCAGCAGCTTAGGGCAGGACACGGCCGGGGCCAACGTCCTGACTTTC
.,TRBV5-1,many,TRBJ2-2,CASSLGATGELFF,TGCGCCAGCAGCTTGGGAGCAACCGGGGAGCTGTTTTTT
TRBD2,TRBV4-1,.,TRBJ2-1,CASSQTTGTSNEQFF,TGCGCCAGCAGCCAAACTACCGGGACTAGCAATGAGCAGTTCTTC
.,TRBV12-5,many,TRBJ1-5,CASGLEGGYQPQHF,TGTGCTAGTGGTTTAGAGGGGGGGTATCAGCCCCAGCATTTT
.,TRBV30,many,TRBJ2-7,CAWTLQAVPYEQYF,TGTGCCTGGACTCTCCAAGCGGTACCCTACGAGCAGTACTTC
.,TRBV5-1,many,TRBJ2-2,CASSLRAGNTGELFF,TGCGCCAGCAGCTTGAGGGCAGGGAACACCGGGGAGCTGTTTTTT
TRBD1,TRBV20-1,many,TRBJ1-6,CSAQETGGDSSPLHF,TGCAGTGCCCAAGAGACAGGGGGCGATTCTTCACCCCTCCACTTT
TRBD1,TRBV6-1,many,TRBJ1-2,CASRPLSTGAHGYTF,TGTGCCAGCAGGCCCCTGAGCACAGGGGCCCATGGCTACACCTTC
.,TRBV7-8,few,TRBJ1-5,CASSFPGSYQPQHF,TGTGCCAGCAGCTTTCCAGGGTCGTATCAGCCCCAGCATTTT
.,TRBV6-1,.,TRBJ1-1,CASSEQAFF,TGTGCCAGCAGTGAGCAAGCTTTCTTT
.,TRBV19,many,TRBJ1-5,CASHRVGQPQHF,TGTGCCAGTCATAGGGTTGGGCAGCCCCAGCATTTT
TRBD2,TRBV19,.,TRBJ2-2,CASSTSPGREGDTGELFF,TGTGCCAGTAGTACCTCCCCGGGGCGGGAGGGGGACACCGGGGAGCTGTTTTTT
.,TRBV19,.,TRBJ1-3,CASSVDSKTNTIYF,TGTGCCAGTAGTGTGGACAGCAAGACAAACACCATATATTTT
TRBD2,TRBV20-1,many,TRBJ2-2,CSEKGLESPGELFF,TGCAGTGAGAAGGGACTAGAGTCACCCGGGGAGCTGTTTTTT
.,TRBV7-9,many,TRBJ2-1,CASSLDLATRESEQFF,TGTGCCAGCAGCTTGGATCTGGCTACTCGGGAGAGTGAGCAGTTCTTC
.,TRBV28,.,TRBJ1-6,CAGKGGRDSPLHF,TGTGCCGGAAAGGGGGGGCGGGATTCACCCCTCCACTTT
.,TRBV7-2,few,TRBJ1-4,CASSREDATNEKLFF,TGTGCCAGCAGCCGAGAGGACGCAACTAATGAAAAACTGTTTTTT
.,TRBV9,.,TRBJ2-7,CASSGRPGTGYEQYF,TGTGCCAGCAGCGGGCGCCCGGGGACGGGCTACGAGCAGTACTTC
TRBD1,TRBV24-1,many,TRBJ1-4,CATSDTGTGNEKLFF,TGTGCCACCAGTGATACCGGGACAGGAAATGAAAAACTGTTTTTT
.,TRBV6-6,many,TRBJ2-7,CASSYSVERRYEQYF,TGTGCCAGCAGTTACTCGGTAGAACGGAGGTACGAGCAGTACTTC
.,TRBV3-1,many,TRBJ2-7,CASSHLGYEQYF,TGTGCCAGCAGCCACCTAGGTTACGAGCAGTACTTC
TRBD1,TRBV6-1,few,TRBJ2-5,CASSKTGGGQETQYF,TGTGCCAGCAGTAAAACAGGGGGCGGGCAAGAGACCCAGTACTTC
.,TRBV29-1,.,TRBJ2-3,CSGLGDLSTDTQYF,TGCAGCGGCTTGGGGGACCTGAGCACAGATACGCAGTATTTT
TRBD1,TRBV4-1,.,TRBJ1-4,CASSRQGQGAEYLRPTNEKLFF,TGCGCCAGCAGCCGACAAGGACAGGGGGCCGAATACCTGAGACCAACTAATGAAAAACTGTTTTTT
TRBD1,TRBV20-1,many,TRBJ1-2,CSARDLDRALLSYTF,TGCAGTGCTAGAGATTTGGACAGGGCGCTCCTGAGCTACACCTTC
.,TRBV28,many,TRBJ1-4,CASRTGVEKLFF,TGTGCCAGCAGAACCGGGGTAGAAAAACTGTTTTTT
.,TRBV6-1,many,TRBJ1-2,CASSGPGQRGTYYGYTF,TGTGCCAGCAGTGGCCCTGGACAGAGGGGGACCTATTATGGCTACACCTTC
.,TRBV6-2/TRBV6-3,.,TRBJ1-5,CASGSRGVSQPQHF,TGTGCCAGCGGCTCCCGGGGGGTAAGTCAGCCCCAGCATTTT
TRBD1,TRBV9,.,TRBJ1-2,CASSAHRGGYTF,TGTGCCAGCAGCGCTCACAGGGGAGGCTACACCTTC
.,TRBV6-4,.,TRBJ2-2,CASRLQGYGTGELFF,TGTGCCAGCAGACTACAGGGATATGGCACCGGGGAGCTGTTTTTT
TRBD1,TRBV12-3/TRBV12-4,many,TRBJ1-5,CASSWTGGQPQHF,TGTGCCAGCAGCTGGACAGGCGGTCAGCCCCAGCATTTT
.,TRBV12-3/TRBV12-4,many,TRBJ2-1,CASFRVNNEQFF,TGTGCCAGCTTCAGGGTGAACAATGAGCAGTTCTTC
TRBD1,TRBV7-8,many,TRBJ1-3,CASSSSQKQGARGNTIYF,TGTGCCAGCAGCTCGTCCCAGAAACAGGGGGCGAGGGGAAACACCATATATTTT
.,TRBV30,many,TRBJ1-2,CAWSVWEKDYGYTF,TGTGCCTGGAGCGTATGGGAAAAAGACTATGGCTACACCTTC
TRBD1,TRBV5-6,many,TRBJ1-2,CASSFRQGLNGYTF,TGTGCCAGCAGCTTCCGACAGGGTTTGAATGGCTACACCTTC
.,TRBV20-1,many,TRBJ2-1,CSARDGTGRNEQFF,TGCAGTGCTAGAGACGGGACGGGGAGAAATGAGCAGTTCTTC
.,TRBV9,.,TRBJ1-4,CASSVDGRLTNEKLFF,TGTGCCAGCAGCGTAGACGGCCGTCTAACTAATGAAAAACTGTTTTTT
.,TRBV12-5,many,TRBJ2-3,CASASWSTDTQYF,TGTGCTAGTGCCTCGTGGAGCACAGATACGCAGTATTTT
TRBD2,TRBV10-2,many,TRBJ2-7,CASSCGLAGGPYYEQYF,TGCGCCAGCAGCTGCGGACTAGCGGGAGGCCCATATTACGAGCAGTACTTC
.,TRBV6-1,many,TRBJ1-4,CASSEAPRRTDGNEKLFF,TGTGCCAGCAGTGAAGCGCCAAGGCGAACAGATGGGAATGAAAAACTGTTTTTT
.,TRBV10-3,many,TRBJ2-7,CAISEGLSSYEQYF,TGTGCCATCAGTGAGGGACTGAGCTCCTACGAGCAGTACTTC
.,TRBV7-2,many,TRBJ2-4,CASTLTRDTPIQYF,TGTGCCAGCACCCTGACCCGGGACACCCCCATTCAGTACTTC
.,TRBV9,.,TRBJ2-5,CASSVGGSLRGTQYF,TGTGCCAGCAGCGTAGGAGGCAGCCTCCGGGGGACCCAGTACTTC
.,TRBV12-3/TRBV12-4,.,TRBJ2-5,CASSEGARETQYF,TGTGCCAGCAGTGAAGGGGCCCGGGAGACCCAGTACTTC
.,TRBV20-1,many,TRBJ2-3,CSASGSKSTDTQYF,TGCAGTGCTAGTGGAAGCAAAAGCACAGATACGCAGTATTTT
TRBD1,TRBV11-2,many,TRBJ1-3,CASSFRSGQGSGNTIYF,TGTGCCAGCAGCTTTAGATCGGGACAGGGGTCCGGAAACACCATATATTTT
.,TRBV7-3,many,TRBJ2-5,CASSAGPLQETQYF,TGTGCCAGCAGCGCCGGACCCCTCCAAGAGACCCAGTACTTC
.,TRBV27,many,TRBJ2-3,CASSFWGQDTDTQYF,TGTGCCAGCAGTTTCTGGGGGCAGGACACAGATACGCAGTATTTT
.,TRBV30,many,TRBJ1-3,CAWRGPRNTIYF,TGTGCCTGGAGGGGGCCCCGAAACACCATATATTTT
.,TRBV4-2,.,TRBJ2-1,CASSQGSLGEGNEQFF,TGTGCCAGCAGCCAAGGATCTTTGGGGGAAGGAAATGAGCAGTTCTTC
.,TRBV12-3/TRBV12-4,.,TRBJ2-1,CASSLGTRFVNEQFF,TGTGCCAGCAGTTTAGGGACCCGCTTCGTTAATGAGCAGTTCTTC
.,TRBV6-1,many,TRBJ1-2,CASSEVWIDPKTF,TGTGCCAGCAGTGAGGTCTGGATCGACCCGAAGACCTTC